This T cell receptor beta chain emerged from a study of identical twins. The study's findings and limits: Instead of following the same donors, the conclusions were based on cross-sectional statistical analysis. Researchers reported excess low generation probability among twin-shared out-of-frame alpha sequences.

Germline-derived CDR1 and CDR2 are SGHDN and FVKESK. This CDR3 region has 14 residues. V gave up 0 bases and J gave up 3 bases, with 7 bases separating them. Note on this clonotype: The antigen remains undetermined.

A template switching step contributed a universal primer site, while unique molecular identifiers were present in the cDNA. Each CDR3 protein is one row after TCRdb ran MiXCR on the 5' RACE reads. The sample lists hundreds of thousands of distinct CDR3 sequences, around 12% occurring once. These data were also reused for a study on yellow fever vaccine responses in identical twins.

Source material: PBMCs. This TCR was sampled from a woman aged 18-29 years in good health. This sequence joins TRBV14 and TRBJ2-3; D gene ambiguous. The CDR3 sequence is CASSQDYDTDTQYF. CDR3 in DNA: TGTGCCAGCAGCCAAGATTATGATACAGATACGCAGTATTTT.